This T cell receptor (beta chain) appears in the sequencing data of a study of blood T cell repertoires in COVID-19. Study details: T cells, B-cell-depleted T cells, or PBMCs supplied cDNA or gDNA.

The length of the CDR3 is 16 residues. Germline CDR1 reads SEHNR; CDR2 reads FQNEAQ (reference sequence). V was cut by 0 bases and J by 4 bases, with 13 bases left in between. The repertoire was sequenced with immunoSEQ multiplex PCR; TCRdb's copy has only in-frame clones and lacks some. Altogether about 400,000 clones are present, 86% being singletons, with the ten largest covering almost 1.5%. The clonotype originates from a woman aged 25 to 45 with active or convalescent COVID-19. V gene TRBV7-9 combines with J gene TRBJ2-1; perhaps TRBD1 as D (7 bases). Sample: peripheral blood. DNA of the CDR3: TGTGCCAGCAGCTTAGCGGAGGGGGCGCGTTACAATGAGCAGTTCTTC. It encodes CASSLAEGARYNEQFF.